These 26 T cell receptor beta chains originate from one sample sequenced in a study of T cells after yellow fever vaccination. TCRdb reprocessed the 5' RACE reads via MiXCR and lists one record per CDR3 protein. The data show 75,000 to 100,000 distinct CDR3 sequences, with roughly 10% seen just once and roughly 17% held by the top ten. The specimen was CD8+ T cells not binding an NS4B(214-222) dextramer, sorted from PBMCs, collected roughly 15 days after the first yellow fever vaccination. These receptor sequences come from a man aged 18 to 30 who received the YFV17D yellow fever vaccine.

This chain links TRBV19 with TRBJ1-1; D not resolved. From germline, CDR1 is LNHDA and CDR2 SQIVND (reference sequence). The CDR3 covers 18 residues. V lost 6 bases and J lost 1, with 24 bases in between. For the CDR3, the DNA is TGTGCCAGTAGCAAACCACCCCGACTCCTTCGTTGGAACACTGAAGCTTTCTTT. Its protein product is CASSKPPRLLRWNTEAFF. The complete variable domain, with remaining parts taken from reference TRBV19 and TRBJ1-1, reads DGGITQSPKYLFRKEGQNVTLSCEQNLNHDAMYWYRQDPGQGLRLIYYSQIVNDFQKGDIAEGYSVSREKKESFPLTVTSAQKNPTAFYLCASSKPPRLLRWNTEAFFGQGTRLTVV.

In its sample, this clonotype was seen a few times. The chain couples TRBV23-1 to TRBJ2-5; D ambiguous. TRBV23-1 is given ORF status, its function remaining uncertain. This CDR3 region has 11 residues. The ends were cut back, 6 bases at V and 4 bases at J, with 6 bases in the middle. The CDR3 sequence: CASSYLETQYF. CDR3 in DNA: TGCGCCAGCAGCTACCTAGAGACCCAGTACTTC.

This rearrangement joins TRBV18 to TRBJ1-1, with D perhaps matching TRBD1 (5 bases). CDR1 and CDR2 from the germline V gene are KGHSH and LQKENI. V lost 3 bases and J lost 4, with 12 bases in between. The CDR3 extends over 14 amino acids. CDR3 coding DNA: TGTGCCAGCTCACCGGCCGGGGGGGGCACTGAAGCTTTCTTT. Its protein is CASSPAGGGTEAFF.

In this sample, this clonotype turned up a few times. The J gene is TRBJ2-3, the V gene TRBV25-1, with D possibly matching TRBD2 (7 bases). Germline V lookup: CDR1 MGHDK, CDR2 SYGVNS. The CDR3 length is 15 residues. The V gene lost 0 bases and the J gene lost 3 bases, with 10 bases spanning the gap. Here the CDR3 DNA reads TGTGCCAGCAGTGAATACGGGGGGCTGACAGATACGCAGTATTTT. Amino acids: CASSEYGGLTDTQYF. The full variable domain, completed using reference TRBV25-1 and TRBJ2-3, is EADIYQTPRYLVIGTGKKITLECSQTMGHDKMYWYQQDPGMELHLIHYSYGVNSTEKGDLSSESTVSRIRTEHFPLTLESARPSHTSQYLCASSEYGGLTDTQYFGPGTRLTVL.

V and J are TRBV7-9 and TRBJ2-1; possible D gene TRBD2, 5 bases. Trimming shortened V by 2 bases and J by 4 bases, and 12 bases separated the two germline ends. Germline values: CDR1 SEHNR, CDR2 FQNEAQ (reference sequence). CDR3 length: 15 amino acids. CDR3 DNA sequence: TGTGCCAGCAGCTTAATAACTAGAGTTTACAATGAGCAGTTCTTC. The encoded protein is CASSLITRVYNEQFF.

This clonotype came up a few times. CDR3 bases: TGCGCCAGCAGCCAAGCCGACAGTAGCAGCAATCAGCCCCAGCATTTT. Its protein product is CASSQADSSSNQPQHF. The chain joins TRBV4-1 to TRBJ1-5, with D possibly being TRBD1 (5 bases). Trimming took off 1 base at V and 1 base at J, with 11 bases between the two ends. Germline V CDR1 and CDR2: MGHRA, YSYEKL. The CDR3 has 16 amino acids.

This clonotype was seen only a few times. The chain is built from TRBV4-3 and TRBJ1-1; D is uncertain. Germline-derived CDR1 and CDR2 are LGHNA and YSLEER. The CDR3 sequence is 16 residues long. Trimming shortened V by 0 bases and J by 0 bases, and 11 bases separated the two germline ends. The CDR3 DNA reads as TGCGCCAGCAGCCAAGATCTACCGGTGGTGAACACTGAAGCTTTCTTT. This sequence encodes CASSQDLPVVNTEAFF.

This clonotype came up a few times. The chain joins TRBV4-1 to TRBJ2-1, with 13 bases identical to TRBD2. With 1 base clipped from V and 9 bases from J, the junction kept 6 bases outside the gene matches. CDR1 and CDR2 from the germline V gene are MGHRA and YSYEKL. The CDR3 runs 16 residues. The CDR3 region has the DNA TGCGCCAGCAGCCAAGGAACTAGCGGGGGGGCCGGTGAGCAGTTCTTC. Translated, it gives CASSQGTSGGAGEQFF.

DNA for the CDR3: TGTGCCAGTAGTCCAGGCTGGAATCAGCCCCAGCATTTT. Protein: CASSPGWNQPQHF. The chain employs TRBV19 and TRBJ1-5; D remains ambiguous. From germline, CDR1 is LNHDA and CDR2 SQIVND (reference sequence). V lost 5 bases to trimming and J lost 4 bases, with 9 bases between them. CDR3 length: 13 amino acids.

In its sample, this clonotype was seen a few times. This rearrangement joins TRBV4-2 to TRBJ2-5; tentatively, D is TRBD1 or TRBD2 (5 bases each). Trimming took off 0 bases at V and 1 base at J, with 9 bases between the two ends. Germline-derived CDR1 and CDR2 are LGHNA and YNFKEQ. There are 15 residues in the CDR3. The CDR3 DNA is TGTGCCAGCAGCCAAGATTTCGGGGCCCAAGAGACCCAGTACTTC. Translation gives CASSQDFGAQETQYF.

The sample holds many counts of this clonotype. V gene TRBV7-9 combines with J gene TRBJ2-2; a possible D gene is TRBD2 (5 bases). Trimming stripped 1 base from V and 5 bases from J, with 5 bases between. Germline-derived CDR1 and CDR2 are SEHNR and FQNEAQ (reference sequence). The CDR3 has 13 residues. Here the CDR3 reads CASSLGGTGELFF. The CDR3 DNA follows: TGTGCCAGCAGCTTAGGCGGGACCGGGGAGCTGTTTTTT.

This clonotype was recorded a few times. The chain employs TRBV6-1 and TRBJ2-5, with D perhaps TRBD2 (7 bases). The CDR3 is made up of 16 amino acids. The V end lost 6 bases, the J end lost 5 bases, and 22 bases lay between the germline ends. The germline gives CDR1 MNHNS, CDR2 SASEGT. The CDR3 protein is CASSPRGPGLGETQYF. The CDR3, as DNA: TGTGCCAGCAGCCCCAGGGGACCCGGACTAGGGGAGACCCAGTACTTC.

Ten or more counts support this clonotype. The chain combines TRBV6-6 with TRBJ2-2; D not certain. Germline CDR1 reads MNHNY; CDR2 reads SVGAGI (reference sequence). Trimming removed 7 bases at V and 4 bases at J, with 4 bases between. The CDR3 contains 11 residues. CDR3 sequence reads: CASTSTGELFF. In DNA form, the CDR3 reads TGTGCCAGCACCTCCACCGGGGAGCTGTTTTTT.

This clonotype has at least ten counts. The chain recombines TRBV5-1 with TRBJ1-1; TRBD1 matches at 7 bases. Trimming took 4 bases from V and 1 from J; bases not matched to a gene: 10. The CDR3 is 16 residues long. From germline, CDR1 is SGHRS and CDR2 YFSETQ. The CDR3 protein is CASSPAPGQQNTEAFF. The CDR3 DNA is TGCGCCAGCAGCCCCGCCCCGGGACAGCAGAACACTGAAGCTTTCTTT.

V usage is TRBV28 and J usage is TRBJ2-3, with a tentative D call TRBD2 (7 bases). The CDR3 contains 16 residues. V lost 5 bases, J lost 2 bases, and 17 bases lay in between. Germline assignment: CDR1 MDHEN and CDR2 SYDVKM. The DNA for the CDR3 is TGTGCCAGCAGTCCCCTTGGGGGGGGGGCCACAGATACGCAGTATTTT. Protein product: CASSPLGGGATDTQYF.

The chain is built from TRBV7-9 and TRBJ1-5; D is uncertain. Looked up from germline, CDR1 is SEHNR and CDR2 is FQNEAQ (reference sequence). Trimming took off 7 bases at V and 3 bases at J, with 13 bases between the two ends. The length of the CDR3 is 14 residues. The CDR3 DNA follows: TGTGCCAGCACCTCTAGCCAGATCAATCAGCCCCAGCATTTT. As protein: CASTSSQINQPQHF.

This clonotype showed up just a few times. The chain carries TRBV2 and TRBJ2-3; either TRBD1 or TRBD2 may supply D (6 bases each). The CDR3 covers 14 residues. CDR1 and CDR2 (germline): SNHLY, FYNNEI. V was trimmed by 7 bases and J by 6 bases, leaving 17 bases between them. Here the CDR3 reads CASILGGTFDTQYF. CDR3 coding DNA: TGTGCCAGCATCTTAGGGGGGACGTTCGATACGCAGTATTTT.

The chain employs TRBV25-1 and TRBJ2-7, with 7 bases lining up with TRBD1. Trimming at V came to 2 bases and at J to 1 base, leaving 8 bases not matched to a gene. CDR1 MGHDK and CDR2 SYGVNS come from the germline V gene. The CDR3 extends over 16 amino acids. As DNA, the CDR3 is TGTGCCAGCAGTGAAAATAGGGGGCAGGGGTCCTACGAGCAGTACTTC. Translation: CASSENRGQGSYEQYF.

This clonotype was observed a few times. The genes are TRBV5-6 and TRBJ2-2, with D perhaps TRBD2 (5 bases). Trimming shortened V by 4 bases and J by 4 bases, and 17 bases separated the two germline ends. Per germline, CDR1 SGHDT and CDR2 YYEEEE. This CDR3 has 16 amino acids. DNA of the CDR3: TGTGCCAGCAGCCCTCGCGAGGAGGTAGTCACCGGGGAGCTGTTTTTT. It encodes CASSPREEVVTGELFF.

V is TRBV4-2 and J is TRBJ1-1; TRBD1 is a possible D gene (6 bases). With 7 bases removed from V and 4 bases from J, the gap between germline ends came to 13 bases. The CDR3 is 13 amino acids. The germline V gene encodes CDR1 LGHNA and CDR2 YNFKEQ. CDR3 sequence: CASTFQGFTEAFF. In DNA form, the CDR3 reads TGTGCCAGCACTTTTCAGGGGTTCACTGAAGCTTTCTTT.

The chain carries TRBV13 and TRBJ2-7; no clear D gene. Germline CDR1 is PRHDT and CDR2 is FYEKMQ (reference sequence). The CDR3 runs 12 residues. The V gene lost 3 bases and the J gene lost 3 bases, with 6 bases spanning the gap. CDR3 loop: CASSLAGYEQYV. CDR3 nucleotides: TGTGCCAGCAGCTTGGCCGGCTACGAGCAGTACGTC.

CDR3 region: CASSLSRDPFTDTQYF. As DNA, the CDR3 is TGCGCCAGCAGCTTATCCCGGGACCCGTTCACAGATACGCAGTATTTT. J is TRBJ2-3 and V is TRBV5-1; D may correspond to TRBD1 or TRBD2 (5 bases each). With 2 bases removed from V and 2 bases from J, the gap between germline ends came to 15 bases. The CDR3 is made up of 16 amino acids. The germline V gene has CDR1 SGHRS and CDR2 YFSETQ.

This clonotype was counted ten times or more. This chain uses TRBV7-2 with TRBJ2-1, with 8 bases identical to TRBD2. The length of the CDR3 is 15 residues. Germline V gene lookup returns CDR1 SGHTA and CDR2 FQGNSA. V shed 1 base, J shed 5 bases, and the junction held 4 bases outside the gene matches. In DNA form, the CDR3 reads TGTGCCAGCAGCTTAGTGGCGGGGGGAAACAATGAGCAGTTCTTC. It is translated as CASSLVAGGNNEQFF.

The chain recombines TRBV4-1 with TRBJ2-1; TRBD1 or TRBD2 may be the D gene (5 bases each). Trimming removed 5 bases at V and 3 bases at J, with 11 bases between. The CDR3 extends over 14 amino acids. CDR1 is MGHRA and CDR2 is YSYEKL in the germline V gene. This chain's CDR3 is CASSNRDGYNEQFF. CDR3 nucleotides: TGCGCCAGCAGCAACCGGGACGGCTACAATGAGCAGTTCTTC.

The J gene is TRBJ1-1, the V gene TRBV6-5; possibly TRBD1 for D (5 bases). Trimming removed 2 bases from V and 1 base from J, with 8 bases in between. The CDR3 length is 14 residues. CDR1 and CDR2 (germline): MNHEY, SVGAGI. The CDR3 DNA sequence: TGTGCCAGCAGTTACAGGGGAGGGAACACTGAAGCTTTCTTT. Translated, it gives CASSYRGGNTEAFF.

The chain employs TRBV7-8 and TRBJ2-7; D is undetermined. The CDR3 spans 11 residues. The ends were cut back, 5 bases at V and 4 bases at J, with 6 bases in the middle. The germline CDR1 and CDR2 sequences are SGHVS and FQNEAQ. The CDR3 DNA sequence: TGTGCCAGCAGCCTCAATTACGAGCAGTACGTC. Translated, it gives CASSLNYEQYV.